This T cell receptor (beta chain) emerged from a study of brain T cells in children with intractable seizures. As regards this clone: Its specificity is not known.

Method: immunoSEQ multiplex PCR; TCRdb's copy keeps in-frame clones and lacks some. Here the sample spans hundreds of thousands of clones, 85% to 95% being singletons. Findings and caveats of the study: Clones missing pre-surgery may reflect undersampling of that blood sample.

This CDR3 has 14 residues. Germline V gene sequence: CDR1 WSHSY, CDR2 SAAADI. Trimming at V came to 6 bases and at J to 4 bases, leaving 4 bases not matched to a gene. Time point given: blood from clinic visit 5 months post-surgery; TSC patient then seizure free. The V and J genes are TRBV10-2 and TRBJ2-5, with 11 positions matching TRBD2. Sequenced here: peripheral blood, sampled 4 to 6 months after surgery. The source is a boy less than two years old with tuberous sclerosis and intractable seizures. The CDR3 DNA reads TGCGCCAGCAGGGGTAGCGGGGGGGGAGAGACCCAGTACTTC. Its protein is CASRGSGGGETQYF.